This T cell receptor beta chain came from a study of early T cells in non-severe SARS-CoV-2 infection. This CDR3 contains 15 residues. V dropped 0 bases and J dropped 6 bases, with 14 bases sitting between them. The V gene's germline CDR1 is MNHEY and CDR2 SVGAGI. A single record per CDR3 protein comes from TCRdb applying MiXCR to the 5' RACE reads. Counted here are some 27,000 distinct CDR3 sequences, 5.6% occurring once; the ten biggest clones make up almost 25%. Source material: whole blood. The receptor comes from an adult who was a healthcare worker with PCR-confirmed SARS-CoV-2 infection or an uninfected control (not recorded which). This rearrangement joins TRBV6-5 to TRBJ1-1; D might be TRBD1 (5 bases). CDR3 loop: CASSYSTVMSAEAFF. In DNA form, the CDR3 reads TGTGCCAGCAGTTACTCGACAGTAATGAGCGCTGAAGCTTTCTTT.